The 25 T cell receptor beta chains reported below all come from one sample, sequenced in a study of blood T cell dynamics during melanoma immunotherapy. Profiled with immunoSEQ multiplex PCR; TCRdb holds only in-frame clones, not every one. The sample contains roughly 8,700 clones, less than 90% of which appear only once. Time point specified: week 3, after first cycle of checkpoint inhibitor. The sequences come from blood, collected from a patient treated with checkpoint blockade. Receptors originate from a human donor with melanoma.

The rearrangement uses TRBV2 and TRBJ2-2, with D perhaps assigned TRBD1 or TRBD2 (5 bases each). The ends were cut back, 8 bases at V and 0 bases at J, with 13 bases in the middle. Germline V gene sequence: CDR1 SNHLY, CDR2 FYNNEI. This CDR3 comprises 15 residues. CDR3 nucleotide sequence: TGTGCCAGCCTCCGGGACCACACGAACACCGGGGAGCTGTTTTTT. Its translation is CASLRDHTNTGELFF.

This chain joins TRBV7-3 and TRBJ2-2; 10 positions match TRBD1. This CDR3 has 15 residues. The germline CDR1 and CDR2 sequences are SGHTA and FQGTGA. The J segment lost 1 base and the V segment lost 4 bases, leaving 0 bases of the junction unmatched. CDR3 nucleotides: TGTGCCAGCAGCTGGACAGGGGGGAACACCGGGGAGCTGTTTTTT. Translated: CASSWTGGNTGELFF.

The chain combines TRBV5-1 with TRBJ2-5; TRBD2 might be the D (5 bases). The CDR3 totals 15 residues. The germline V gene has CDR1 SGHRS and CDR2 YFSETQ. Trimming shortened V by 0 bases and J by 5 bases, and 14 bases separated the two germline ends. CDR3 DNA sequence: TGCGCCAGCAGCTTGGCCCCGGGCTCGGGGGAGACCCAGTACTTC. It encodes CASSLAPGSGETQYF.

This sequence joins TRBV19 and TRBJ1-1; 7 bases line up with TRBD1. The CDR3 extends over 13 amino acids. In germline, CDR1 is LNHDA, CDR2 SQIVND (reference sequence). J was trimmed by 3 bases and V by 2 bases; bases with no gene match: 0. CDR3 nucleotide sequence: TGTGCCAGTAGTATACAGGGGGACACTGAAGCTTTCTTT. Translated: CASSIQGDTEAFF.

The CDR3 here is CASSPLRGSSGGFDEQYF. CDR3 sequence (DNA): TGCGCCAGCAGTCCTCTCCGGGGGTCCAGCGGGGGGTTCGACGAGCAGTACTTC. This sequence joins TRBV4-1 and TRBJ2-7; 9 nucleotides agree with TRBD2. CDR1 MGHRA and CDR2 YSYEKL come from the germline V gene. J gave up 5 bases and V 6 bases, and 20 bases lay outside the gene matches. This CDR3 is built from 18 residues.

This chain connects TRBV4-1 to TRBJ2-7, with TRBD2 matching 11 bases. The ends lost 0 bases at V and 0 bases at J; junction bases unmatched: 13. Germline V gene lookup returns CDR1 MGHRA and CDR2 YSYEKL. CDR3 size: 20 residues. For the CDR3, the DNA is TGCGCCAGCAGCCAAGATTTTGTCAGGGCTAGCGGGGGGAACTCCTACGAGCAGTACTTC. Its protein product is CASSQDFVRASGGNSYEQYF.

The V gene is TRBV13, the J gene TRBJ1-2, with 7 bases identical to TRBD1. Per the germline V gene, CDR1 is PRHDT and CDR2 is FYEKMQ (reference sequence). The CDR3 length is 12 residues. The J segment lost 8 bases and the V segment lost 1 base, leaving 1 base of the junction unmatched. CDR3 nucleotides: TGTGCCAGCAGCTTAGCGGACAGGGGCTACACCTTC. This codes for CASSLADRGYTF.

The CDR3 DNA sequence: TGTGCCAGCAGCTTGCTTTCGGGACTCAACACCGGGGAGCTGTTTTTT. Translated: CASSLLSGLNTGELFF. The chain uses TRBV7-2 and TRBJ2-2, with D possibly TRBD2 on 6 matching bases. CDR1 and CDR2 from the germline V gene are SGHTA and FQGNSA. V was pared by 3 bases and J by 2 bases, with 13 bases between. This CDR3 comprises 16 residues.

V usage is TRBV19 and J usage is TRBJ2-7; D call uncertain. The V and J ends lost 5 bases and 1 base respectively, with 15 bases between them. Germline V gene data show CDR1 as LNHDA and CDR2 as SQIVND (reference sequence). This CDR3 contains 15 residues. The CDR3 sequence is CASSSDMGHSYEQYF. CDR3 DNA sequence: TGTGCCAGTAGTTCAGACATGGGCCATTCCTACGAGCAGTACTTC.

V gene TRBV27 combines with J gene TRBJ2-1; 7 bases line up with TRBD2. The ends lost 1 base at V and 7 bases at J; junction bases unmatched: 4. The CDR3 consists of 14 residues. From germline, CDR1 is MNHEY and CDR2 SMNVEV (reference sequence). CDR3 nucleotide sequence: TGTGCCAGCAGTTTATTACCAGCGGGGAATGAGCAGTTCTTC. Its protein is CASSLLPAGNEQFF.

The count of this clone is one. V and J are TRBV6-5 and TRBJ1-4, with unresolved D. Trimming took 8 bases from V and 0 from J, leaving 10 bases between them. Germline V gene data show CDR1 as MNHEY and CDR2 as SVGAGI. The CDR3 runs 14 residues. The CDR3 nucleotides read TGTGCCAGCCGTAGGGAGGCAACTAATGAAAAACTGTTTTTT. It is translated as CASRREATNEKLFF.

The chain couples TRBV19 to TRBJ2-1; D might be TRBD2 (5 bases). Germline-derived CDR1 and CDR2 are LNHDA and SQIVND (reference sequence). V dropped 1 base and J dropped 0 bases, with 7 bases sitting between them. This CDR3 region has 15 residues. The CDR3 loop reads CASSIGGGSYNEQFF. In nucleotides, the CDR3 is TGTGCCAGTAGTATAGGCGGAGGCTCCTACAATGAGCAGTTCTTC.

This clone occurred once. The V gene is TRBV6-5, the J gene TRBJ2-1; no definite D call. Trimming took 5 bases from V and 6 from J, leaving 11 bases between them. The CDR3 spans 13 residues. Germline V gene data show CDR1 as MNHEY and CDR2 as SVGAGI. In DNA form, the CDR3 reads TGTGCCAGCAGTGCTTCAGAGACCAATGAGCAGTTCTTC. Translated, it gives CASSASETNEQFF.

The CDR3 sequence is CASSVSLAGGNEQFF. CDR3 nucleotide sequence: TGTGCCAGCAGCGTATCACTAGCGGGGGGCAATGAGCAGTTCTTC. This sequence joins TRBV9 and TRBJ2-1; TRBD2 matches 12 bases. The CDR3 has 15 amino acids. In germline, CDR1 is SGDLS, CDR2 YYNGEE. J was trimmed by 6 bases and V by 1 base; bases with no gene match: 2.

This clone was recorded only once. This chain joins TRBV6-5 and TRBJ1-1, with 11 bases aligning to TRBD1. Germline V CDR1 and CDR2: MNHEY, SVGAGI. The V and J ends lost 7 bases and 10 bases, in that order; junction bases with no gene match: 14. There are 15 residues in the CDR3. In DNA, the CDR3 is TGTGCCAGCACCCCCTCCTTCGGGACAGGGGGGAGAGCTTTCTTT. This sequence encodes CASTPSFGTGGRAFF.

CDR3 protein: CASSIKLPDGSYEQYF. The DNA of the CDR3 is TGTGCCAGTAGTATCAAGCTCCCGGATGGTTCCTACGAGCAGTACTTC. The chain carries TRBV19 and TRBJ2-7; D is uncertain. V was clipped by 3 bases and J by 1 base, with 16 bases between them. The CDR3 length is 16 residues. Per germline, CDR1 LNHDA and CDR2 SQIVND (reference sequence).

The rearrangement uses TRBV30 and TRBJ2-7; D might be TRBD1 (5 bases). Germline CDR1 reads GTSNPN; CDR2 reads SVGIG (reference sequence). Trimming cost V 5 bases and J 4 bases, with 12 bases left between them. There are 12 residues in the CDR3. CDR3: CAWGLQAYEQYF. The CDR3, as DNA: TGTGCCTGGGGCTTACAGGCTTACGAGCAGTACTTC.

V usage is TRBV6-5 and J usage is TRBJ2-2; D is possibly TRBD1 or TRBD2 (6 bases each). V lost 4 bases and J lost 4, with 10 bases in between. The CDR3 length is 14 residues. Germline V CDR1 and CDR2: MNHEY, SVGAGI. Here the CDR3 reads CASSFRGATGELFF. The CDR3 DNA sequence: TGTGCCAGCAGTTTTAGGGGGGCCACCGGGGAGCTGTTTTTT.

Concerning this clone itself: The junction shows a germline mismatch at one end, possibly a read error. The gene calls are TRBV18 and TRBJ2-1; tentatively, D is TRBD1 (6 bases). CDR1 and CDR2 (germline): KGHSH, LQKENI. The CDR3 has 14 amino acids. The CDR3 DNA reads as TGTGCCAGCTCACCGGACAGCTCCTCCAATGAGCAGTTCTTC. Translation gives CASSPDSSSNEQFF.

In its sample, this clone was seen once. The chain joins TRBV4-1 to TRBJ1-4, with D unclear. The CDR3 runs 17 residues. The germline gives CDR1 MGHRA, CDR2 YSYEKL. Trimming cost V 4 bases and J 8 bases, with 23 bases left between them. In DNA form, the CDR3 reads TGCGCCAGCAGCCCAGAGGGTAAGTCCTGGCCGCGAGAAAAACTGTTTTTT. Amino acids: CASSPEGKSWPREKLFF.

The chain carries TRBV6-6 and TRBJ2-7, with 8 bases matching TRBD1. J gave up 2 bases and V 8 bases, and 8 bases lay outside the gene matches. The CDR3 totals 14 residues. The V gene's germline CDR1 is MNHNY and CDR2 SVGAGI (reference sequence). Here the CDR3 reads CASGTGQATYEQYF. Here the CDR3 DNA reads TGTGCCAGCGGAACGGGACAGGCAACCTACGAGCAGTACTTC.

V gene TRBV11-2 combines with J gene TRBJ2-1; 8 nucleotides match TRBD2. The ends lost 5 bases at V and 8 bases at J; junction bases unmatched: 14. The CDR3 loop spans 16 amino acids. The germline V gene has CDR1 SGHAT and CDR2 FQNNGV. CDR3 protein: CASSPPFASGWYEQFF. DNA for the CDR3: TGTGCCAGCAGCCCCCCGTTTGCTAGCGGGTGGTATGAGCAGTTCTTC.

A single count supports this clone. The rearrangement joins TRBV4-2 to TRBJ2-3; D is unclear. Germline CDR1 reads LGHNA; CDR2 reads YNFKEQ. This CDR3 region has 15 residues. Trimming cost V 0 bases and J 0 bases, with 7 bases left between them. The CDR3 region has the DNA TGTGCCAGCAGCCAAGAACAGATTAGCACAGATACGCAGTATTTT. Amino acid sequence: CASSQEQISTDTQYF.

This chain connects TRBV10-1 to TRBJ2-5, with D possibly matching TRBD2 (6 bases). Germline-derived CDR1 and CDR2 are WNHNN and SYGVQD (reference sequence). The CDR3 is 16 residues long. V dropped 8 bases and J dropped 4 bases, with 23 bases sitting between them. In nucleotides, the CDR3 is TGCGCCAGCCAACTAGCCGGCAGGGATTGGGGAGAGACCCAGTACTTC. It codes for CASQLAGRDWGETQYF.

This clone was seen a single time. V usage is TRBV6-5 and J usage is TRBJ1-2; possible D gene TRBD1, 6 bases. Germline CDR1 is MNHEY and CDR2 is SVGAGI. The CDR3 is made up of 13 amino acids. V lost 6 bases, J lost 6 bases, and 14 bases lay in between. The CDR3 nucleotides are TGTGCCAGCAGCCGGGACATCTTGGATGGCTACACCTTC. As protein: CASSRDILDGYTF.